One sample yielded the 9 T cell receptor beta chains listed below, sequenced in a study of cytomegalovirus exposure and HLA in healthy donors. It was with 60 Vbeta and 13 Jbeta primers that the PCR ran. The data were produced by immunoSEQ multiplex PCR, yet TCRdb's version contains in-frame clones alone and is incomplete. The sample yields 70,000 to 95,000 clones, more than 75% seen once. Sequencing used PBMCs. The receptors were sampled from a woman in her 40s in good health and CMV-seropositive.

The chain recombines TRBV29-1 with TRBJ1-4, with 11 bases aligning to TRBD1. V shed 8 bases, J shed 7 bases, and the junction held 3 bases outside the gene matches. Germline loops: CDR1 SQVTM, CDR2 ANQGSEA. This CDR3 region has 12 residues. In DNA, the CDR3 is TGCAGCTTTGGGACAGGGGGTGAAAAACTGTTTTTT. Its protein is CSFGTGGEKLFF.

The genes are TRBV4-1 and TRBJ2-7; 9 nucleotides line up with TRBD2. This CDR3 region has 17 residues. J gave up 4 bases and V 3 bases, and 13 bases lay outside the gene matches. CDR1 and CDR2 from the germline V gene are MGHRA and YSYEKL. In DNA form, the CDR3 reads TGCGCCAGCAGCCATCCCAGTAGGACTAGCGAGTCTTACGAGCAGTACTTC. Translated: CASSHPSRTSESYEQYF.

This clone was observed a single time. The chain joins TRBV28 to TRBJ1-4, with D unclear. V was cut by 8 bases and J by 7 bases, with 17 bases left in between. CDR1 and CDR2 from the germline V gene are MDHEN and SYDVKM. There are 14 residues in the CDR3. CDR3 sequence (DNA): TGTGCCAGCGGCCCGACCGGGGTGAGTGAAAAACTGTTTTTT. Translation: CASGPTGVSEKLFF.

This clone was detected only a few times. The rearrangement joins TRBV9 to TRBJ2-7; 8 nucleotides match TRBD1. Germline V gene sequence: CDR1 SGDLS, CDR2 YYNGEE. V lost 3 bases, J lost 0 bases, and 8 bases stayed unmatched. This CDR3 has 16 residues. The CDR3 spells CASSAWVTGASYEQYF. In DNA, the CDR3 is TGTGCCAGCAGCGCGTGGGTGACAGGGGCCTCCTACGAGCAGTACTTC. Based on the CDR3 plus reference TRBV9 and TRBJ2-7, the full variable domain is DSGVTQTPKHLITATGQRVTLRCSPRSGDLSVYWYQQSLDQGLQFLIQYYNGEERAKGNILERFSAQQFPDLHSELNLSSLELGDSALYFCASSAWVTGASYEQYFGPGTRLTVT.

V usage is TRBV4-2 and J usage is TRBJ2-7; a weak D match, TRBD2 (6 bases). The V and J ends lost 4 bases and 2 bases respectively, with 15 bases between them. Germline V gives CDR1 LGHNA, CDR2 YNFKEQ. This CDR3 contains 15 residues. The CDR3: CASSLRRGIAYEQYF. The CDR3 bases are TGTGCCAGCAGCCTCCGCCGGGGGATCGCCTACGAGCAGTACTTC.

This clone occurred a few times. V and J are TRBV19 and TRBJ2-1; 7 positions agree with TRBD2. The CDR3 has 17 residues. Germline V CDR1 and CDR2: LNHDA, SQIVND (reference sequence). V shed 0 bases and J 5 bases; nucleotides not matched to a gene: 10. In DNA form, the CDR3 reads TGTGCCAGTAGTATAGATCGAAGGTCCCGGGGGGACAATGAGCAGTTCTTC. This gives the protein CASSIDRRSRGDNEQFF.

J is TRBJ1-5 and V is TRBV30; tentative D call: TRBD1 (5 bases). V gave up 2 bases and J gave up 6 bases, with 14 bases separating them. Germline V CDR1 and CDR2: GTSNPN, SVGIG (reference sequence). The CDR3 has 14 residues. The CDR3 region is CAWSKGVGGQPQHF. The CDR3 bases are TGTGCCTGGAGTAAAGGGGTCGGCGGTCAGCCCCAGCATTTT.

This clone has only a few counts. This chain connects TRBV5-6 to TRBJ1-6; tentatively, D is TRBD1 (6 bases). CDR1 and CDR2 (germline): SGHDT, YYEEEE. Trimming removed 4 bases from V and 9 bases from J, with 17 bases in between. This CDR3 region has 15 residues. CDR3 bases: TGTGCCAGCAGCCCGAGTACAGGGAAAACTTCACCCCTCCACTTT. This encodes CASSPSTGKTSPLHF.

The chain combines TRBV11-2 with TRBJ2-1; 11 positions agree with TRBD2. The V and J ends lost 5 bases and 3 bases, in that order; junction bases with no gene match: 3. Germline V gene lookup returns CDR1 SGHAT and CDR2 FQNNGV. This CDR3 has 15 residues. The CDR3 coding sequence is TGTGCCAGCAGCATAGGGACTAGCGGCTACAATGAGCAGTTCTTC. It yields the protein CASSIGTSGYNEQFF.